This TCR beta chain was observed in a study of shared clonotypes between healthy human individuals. Looking at the study overall: Each donor contributed plates that comprised three CD4 naive, three CD4 memory, two CD8 naive and one CD8 memory.

CDR3 size: 15 residues. In germline, CDR1 is SNHLY, CDR2 FYNNEI. Trimming removed 8 bases from V and 4 bases from J, with 20 bases in between. Deep was the level at which the assay was run. Assay used: immunoSEQ multiplex PCR; TCRdb lists only in-frame clones, some missing. The table includes 2 million to 2.5 million clones, just under 95% detected once. The rearrangement joins TRBV2 to TRBJ1-2, with D hard to call. The TCR sequence derives from a man between 18 and 35 years old in good health. Some clones in this sample may be carry-over from other donors' samples. The material sequenced was naive CD4+ T cells from PBMCs. As to subset: CD45RA+ positively selected. The CDR3: CASLLDSSRGYGYTF. The CDR3 region has the DNA TGTGCCAGCCTACTTGACTCCTCGCGCGGCTATGGCTACACCTTC.